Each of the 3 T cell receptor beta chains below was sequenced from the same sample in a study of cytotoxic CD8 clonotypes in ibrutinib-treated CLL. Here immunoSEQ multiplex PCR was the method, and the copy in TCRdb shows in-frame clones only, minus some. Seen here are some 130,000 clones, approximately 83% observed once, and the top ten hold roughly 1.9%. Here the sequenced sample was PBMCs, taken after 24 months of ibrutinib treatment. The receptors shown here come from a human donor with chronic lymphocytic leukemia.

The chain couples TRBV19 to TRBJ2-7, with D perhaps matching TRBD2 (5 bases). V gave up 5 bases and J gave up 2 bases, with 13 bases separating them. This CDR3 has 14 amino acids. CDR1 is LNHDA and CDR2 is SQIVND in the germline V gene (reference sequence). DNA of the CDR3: TGTGCCAGTAGTTTGAGGGCTGGGACCTACGAGCAGTACTTC. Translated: CASSLRAGTYEQYF. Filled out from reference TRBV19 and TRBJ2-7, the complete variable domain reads DGGITQSPKYLFRKEGQNVTLSCEQNLNHDAMYWYRQDPGQGLRLIYYSQIVNDFQKGDIAEGYSVSREKKESFPLTVTSAQKNPTAFYLCASSLRAGTYEQYFGPGTRLTVT.

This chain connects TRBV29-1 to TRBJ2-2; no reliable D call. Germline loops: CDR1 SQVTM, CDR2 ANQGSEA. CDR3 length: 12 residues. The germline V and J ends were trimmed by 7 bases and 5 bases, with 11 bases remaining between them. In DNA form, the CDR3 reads TGCAGCGCAGCTAGGAGTACCGGGGAGCTGTTTTTT. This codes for CSAARSTGELFF.

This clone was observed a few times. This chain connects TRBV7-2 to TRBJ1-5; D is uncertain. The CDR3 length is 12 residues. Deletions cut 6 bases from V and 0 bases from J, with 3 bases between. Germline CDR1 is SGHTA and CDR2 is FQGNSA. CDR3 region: CASSGSNQPQHF. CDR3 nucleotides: TGTGCCAGCAGTGGTAGCAATCAGCCCCAGCATTTT.